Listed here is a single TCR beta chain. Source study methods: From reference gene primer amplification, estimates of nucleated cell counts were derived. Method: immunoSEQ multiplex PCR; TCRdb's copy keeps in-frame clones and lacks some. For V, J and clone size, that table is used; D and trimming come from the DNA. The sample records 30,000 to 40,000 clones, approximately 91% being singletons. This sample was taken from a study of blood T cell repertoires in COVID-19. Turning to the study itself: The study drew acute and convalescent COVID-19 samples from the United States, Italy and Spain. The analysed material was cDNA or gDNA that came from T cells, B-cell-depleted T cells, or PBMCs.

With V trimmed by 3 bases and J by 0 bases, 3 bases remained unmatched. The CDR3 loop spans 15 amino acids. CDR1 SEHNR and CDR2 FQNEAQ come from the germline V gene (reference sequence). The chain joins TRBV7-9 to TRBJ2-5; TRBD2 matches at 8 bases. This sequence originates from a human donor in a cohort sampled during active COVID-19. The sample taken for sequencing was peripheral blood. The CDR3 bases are TGTGCCAGCAGCTTGACTAGCGAGTACCAAGAGACCCAGTACTTC. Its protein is CASSLTSEYQETQYF.